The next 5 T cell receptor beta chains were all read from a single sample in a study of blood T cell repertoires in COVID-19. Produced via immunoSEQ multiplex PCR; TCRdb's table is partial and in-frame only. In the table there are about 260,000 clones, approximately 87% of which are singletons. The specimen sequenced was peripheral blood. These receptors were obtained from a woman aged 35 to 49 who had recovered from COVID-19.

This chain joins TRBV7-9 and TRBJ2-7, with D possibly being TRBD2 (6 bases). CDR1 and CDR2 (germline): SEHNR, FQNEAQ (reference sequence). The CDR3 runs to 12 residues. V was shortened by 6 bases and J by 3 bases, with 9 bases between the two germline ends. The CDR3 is CASSGGDYEQYF. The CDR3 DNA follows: TGTGCCAGCAGTGGCGGGGACTACGAGCAGTACTTC.

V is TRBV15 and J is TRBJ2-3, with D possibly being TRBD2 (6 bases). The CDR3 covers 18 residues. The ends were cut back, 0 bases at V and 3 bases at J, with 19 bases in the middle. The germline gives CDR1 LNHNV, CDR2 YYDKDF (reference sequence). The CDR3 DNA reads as TGTGCCACCAGCAGAGATGGAATTGGGGGAGGTGCGACAGATACGCAGTATTTT. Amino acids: CATSRDGIGGGATDTQYF.

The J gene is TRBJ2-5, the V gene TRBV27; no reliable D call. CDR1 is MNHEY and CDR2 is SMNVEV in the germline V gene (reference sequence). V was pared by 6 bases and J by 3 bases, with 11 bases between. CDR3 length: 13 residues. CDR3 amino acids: CASSRRREETQYF. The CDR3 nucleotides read TGTGCCAGCAGCCGAAGACGGGAAGAGACCCAGTACTTC.

DNA for the CDR3: TGTGCCTGGAGACGGGGAGGGGGTAGGACTGAAGCTTTCTTT. Residues: CAWRRGGGRTEAFF. The gene calls are TRBV30 and TRBJ1-1; D may be TRBD1 (6 bases). The germline V gene has CDR1 GTSNPN and CDR2 SVGIG (reference sequence). V was pared by 3 bases and J by 5 bases, with 16 bases between. There are 14 residues in the CDR3.

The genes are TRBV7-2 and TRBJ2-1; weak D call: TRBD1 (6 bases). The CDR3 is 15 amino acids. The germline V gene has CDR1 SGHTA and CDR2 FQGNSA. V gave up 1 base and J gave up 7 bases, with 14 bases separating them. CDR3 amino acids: CASSLVWGQENEQFF. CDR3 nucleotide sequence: TGTGCCAGCAGCTTAGTATGGGGGCAGGAGAATGAGCAGTTCTTC. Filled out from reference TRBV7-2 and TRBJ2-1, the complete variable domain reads GAGVSQSPSNKVTEKGKDVELRCDPISGHTALYWYRQSLGQGLEFLIYFQGNSAPDKSGLPSDRFSAERTGGSVSTLTIQRTQQEDSAVYLCASSLVWGQENEQFFGPGTRLTVL.